This TCR beta chain was captured by sequencing in a study of molecular identifiers for immune sequencing clone quantification. Study-wide background: Replicate RNA came from about 20,000 or 100,000 naive CD8 cells and was split five ways, and four parts were sequenced.

The length of the CDR3 is 17 residues. Trimming took 0 bases from V and 5 from J; bases not matched to a gene: 9. Germline values: CDR1 LGHNA, CDR2 YSLEER. Note on this clonotype: Antigen unknown.

The use of previously described methods and listed TCR primers produced the bulk TCR libraries. TCRdb reprocessed the PCR reads with MiXCR, giving one entry per CDR3 protein. The table includes around 480,000 distinct CDR3 sequences, over 20% detected once. General study points: Barcodes shared by identical TCR molecules could lead to underestimated sizes of highly expanded clones. Clones that had above 20 RNA copies took up over 99% of effector molecules but under 1% in naive cells.

Material for sequencing was naive CD8+ T cells from blood, with Jurkat cell RNA spiked in. Subset indicated: FACS-sorted CD8+CD4-CCR7+CD45RA+ naive T cells. The chain links TRBV4-3 to TRBJ2-2, with 7 bases aligning to TRBD2. This receptor was taken from a human donor in good health. Some libraries in this study had Jurkat cell RNA spiked in. CDR3 nucleotide sequence: TGCGCCAGCAGCCAAGATCTTTCGGGGGGAGGTACCGGGGAGCTGTTTTTT. It encodes CASSQDLSGGGTGELFF.